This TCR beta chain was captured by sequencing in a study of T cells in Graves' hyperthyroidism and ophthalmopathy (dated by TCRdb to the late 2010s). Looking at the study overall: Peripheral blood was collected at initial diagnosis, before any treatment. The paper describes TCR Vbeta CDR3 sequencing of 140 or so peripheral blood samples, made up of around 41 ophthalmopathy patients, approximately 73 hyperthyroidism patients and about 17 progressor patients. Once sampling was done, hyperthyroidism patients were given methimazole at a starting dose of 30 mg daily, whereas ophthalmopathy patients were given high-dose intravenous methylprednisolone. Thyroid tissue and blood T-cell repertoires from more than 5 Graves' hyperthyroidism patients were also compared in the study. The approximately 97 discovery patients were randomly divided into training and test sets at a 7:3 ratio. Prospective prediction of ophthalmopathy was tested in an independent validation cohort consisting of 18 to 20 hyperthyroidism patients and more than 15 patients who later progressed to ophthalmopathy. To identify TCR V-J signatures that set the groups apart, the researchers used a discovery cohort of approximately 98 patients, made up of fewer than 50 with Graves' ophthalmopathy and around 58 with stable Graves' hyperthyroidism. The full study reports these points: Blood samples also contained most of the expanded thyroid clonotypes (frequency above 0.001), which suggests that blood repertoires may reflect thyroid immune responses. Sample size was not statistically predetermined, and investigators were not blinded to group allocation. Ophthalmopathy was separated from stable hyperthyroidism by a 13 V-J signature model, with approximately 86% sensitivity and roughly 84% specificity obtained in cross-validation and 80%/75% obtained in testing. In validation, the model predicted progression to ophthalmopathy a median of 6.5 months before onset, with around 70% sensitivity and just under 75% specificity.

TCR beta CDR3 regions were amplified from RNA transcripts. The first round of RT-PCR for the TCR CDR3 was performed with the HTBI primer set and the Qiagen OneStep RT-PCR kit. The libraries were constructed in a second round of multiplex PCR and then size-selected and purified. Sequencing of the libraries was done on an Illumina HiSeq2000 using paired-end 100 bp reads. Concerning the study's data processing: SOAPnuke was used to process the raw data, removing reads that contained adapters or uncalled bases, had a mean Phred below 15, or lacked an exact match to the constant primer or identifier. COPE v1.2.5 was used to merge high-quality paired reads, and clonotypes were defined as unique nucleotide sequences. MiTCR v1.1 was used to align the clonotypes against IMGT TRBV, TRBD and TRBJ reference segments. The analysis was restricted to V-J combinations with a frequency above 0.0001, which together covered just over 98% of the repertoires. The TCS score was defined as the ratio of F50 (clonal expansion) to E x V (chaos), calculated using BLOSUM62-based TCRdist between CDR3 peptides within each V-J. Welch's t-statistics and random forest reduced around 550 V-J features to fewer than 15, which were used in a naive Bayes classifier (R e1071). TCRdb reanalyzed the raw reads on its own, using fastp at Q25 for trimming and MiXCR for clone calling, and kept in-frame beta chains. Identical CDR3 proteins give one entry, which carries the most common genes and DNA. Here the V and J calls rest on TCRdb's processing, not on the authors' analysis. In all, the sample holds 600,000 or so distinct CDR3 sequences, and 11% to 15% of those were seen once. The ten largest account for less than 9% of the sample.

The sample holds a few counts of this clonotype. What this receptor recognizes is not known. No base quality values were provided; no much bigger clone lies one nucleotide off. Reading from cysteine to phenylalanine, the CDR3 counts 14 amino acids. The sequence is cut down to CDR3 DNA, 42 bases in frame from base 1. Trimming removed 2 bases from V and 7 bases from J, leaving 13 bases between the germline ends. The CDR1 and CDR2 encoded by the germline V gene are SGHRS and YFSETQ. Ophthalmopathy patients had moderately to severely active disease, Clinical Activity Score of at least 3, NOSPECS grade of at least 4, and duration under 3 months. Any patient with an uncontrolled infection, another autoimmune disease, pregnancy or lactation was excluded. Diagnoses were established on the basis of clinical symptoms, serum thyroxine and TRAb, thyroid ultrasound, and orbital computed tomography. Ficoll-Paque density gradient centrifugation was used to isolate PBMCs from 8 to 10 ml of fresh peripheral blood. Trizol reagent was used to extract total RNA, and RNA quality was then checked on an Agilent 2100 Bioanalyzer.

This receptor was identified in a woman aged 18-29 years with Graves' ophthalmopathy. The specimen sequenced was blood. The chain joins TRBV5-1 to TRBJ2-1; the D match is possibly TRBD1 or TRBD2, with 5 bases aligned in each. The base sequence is TGCGCCAGCAGCTTAGACCAGGGCGGGAATGAGCAGTTCTTC. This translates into CASSLDQGGNEQFF.